This T cell receptor (beta chain) was captured by sequencing in a study of vaccination and CD4 T cells after COVID-19. Study-wide background: Timing of post-vaccine sample collection was a median approximately 79 days after dose two, with a range of 14 to 241. Findings and limits, study-wide: The median SARS-CoV-2-reactive clonotype number increased from roughly 21 to 40, without statistical significance.

Described treatment: roughly ten-day PBMC culture with coronavirus spike peptide pools or control peptides (ViraFEST assay). TCR sequencing followed the expansion of antigen-specific T cells with peptide pools in ViraFEST. Cell culture was performed with about 2 million PBMCs per well in the presence of approximately 10 IU/ml IL-2 and 10 ug/ml peptide pools. On this clonotype: The target antigen is unknown.

CD4+ T cells that had been cultured provided DNA sequenced with the Oncomine TCR Beta short-read assay. TCRdb analysed the PCR reads with MiXCR anew, one entry per CDR3 protein. The profile shows roughly 15,000 distinct CDR3 sequences, approximately 52% of them singletons. Trimming stripped 0 bases from V and 4 bases from J, with 15 bases between. The CDR3 length is 15 residues. CDR1 is DFQATT and CDR2 is SNEGSKA in the germline V gene (reference sequence). What was sequenced was CD4+ T cells from blood, cultured in vitro. The receptor's source is a human donor who had recovered from COVID-19. The V call is TRBV20-1, the J call TRBJ1-1; D remains ambiguous. The DNA for the CDR3 is TGCAGTGCTAGAGAGAACCGAGCGAGAGGCACTGAAGCTTTCTTT. Its protein product is CSARENRARGTEAFF.